Listed below are T cell receptor beta chains from one sample, sequenced in a study of beta chain features in type 1 diabetes. The protocol was immunoSEQ multiplex PCR, while the TCRdb copy is restricted to in-frame clones and leaves out a portion. The sample holds some 45,000 clones, around 50% seen once. The sequencing sample was made of Tregs from blood. The receptors were gathered from a woman under 30 in good health. Both conserved end residues are part of each CDR3. A D gene is named only where the DNA matches it firmly. Size is omitted from some rows. Given values are once, few, many or a class for expanded clones.

>TRBV5-1|.|TRBJ1-1|.
CASSLTGMAEAFF
TGCGCCAGCAGCTTGACAGGGATGGCTGAAGCTTTCTTT
>TRBV28|once|TRBJ1-4|TRBD1
CASSSGQGRKLFF
TGTGCCAGCAGTTCCGGACAGGGGAGAAAACTGTTTTTT
>TRBV30|few|TRBJ1-5|.
CAWSSSPGNQPQHF
TGTGCCTGGAGTTCTTCTCCAGGTAATCAGCCCCAGCATTTT
>TRBV30|few|TRBJ2-1|TRBD2
CAVTSGRYNEQFF
TGTGCCGTAACTAGCGGGAGATACAATGAGCAGTTCTTC
>TRBV25-1|.|TRBJ1-1|TRBD1
CASGNRGLNTEAFF
TGTGCCAGCGGAAACAGGGGCTTAAACACTGAAGCTTTCTTT
>TRBV27|few|TRBJ2-2|.
CASSFYRDTGELFF
TGTGCCAGCAGTTTTTACCGAGACACCGGGGAGCTGTTTTTT
>TRBV5-6|.|TRBJ2-1|.
CASSLRTALYNEQFF
TGTGCCAGCAGCTTGCGGACAGCGCTTTACAATGAGCAGTTCTTC
>TRBV11-2|few|TRBJ2-5|.
CASSLLGPPMETQYF
TGTGCCAGCAGCTTATTGGGGCCGCCTATGGAGACCCAGTACTTC
>TRBV4-2|few|TRBJ1-1|TRBD1
CASSHWTGEGNPEAFF
TGTGCCAGCAGCCACTGGACAGGGGAAGGTAACCCTGAAGCTTTCTTT
>TRBV7-2|.|TRBJ1-2|TRBD1
CASSSDRGDSYGYTF
TGTGCCAGCAGCTCGGACAGGGGCGATTCCTATGGCTACACCTTC
>TRBV4-3|.|TRBJ2-3|TRBD2
CASSQVAGGPDTQYF
TGCGCCAGCAGCCAAGTGGCGGGAGGGCCTGATACGCAGTATTTT
>TRBV11-2|.|TRBJ1-2|TRBD1
CASSPWDSGTVYGYTF
TGTGCCAGCAGCCCGTGGGATAGCGGGACAGTCTATGGCTACACCTTC
>TRBV28|.|TRBJ2-2|TRBD2
CASSSPVLGAGGYTGELFF
TGTGCCAGCAGTTCCCCGGTTTTAGGGGCGGGAGGGTACACCGGGGAGCTGTTTTTT
>TRBV7-2|once|TRBJ1-5|.
CASSLDRVLNQPQHF
TGTGCCAGCAGCTTAGATCGGGTTCTCAATCAGCCCCAGCATTTT
>TRBV7-2|.|TRBJ2-1|TRBD1
CASSFRDRVRNEQFF
TGTGCCAGCAGCTTCCGGGACAGGGTAAGAAATGAGCAGTTCTTC
>TRBV10-1|.|TRBJ2-6|TRBD2
CASSREAGANVLTF
TGCGCCAGCAGTCGGGAGGCTGGGGCCAACGTCCTGACTTTC
>TRBV11-2|once|TRBJ1-1|.
CASNHAAAEAFF
TGTGCCAGCAACCACGCCGCGGCTGAAGCTTTCTTT
>TRBV12-5|once|TRBJ1-4|.
CASGLLPGRIRTNEKLFF
TGTGCTAGTGGTTTACTCCCTGGTCGAATAAGAACTAATGAAAAACTGTTTTTT
>TRBV28|few|TRBJ1-1|.
CASMEVMNTEAFF
TGTGCCAGCATGGAGGTAATGAACACTGAAGCTTTCTTT
>TRBV7-9|.|TRBJ2-2|TRBD2
CASSLARPASGPYTGELFF
TGTGCCAGCAGCTTAGCGCGTCCGGCTAGCGGCCCCTACACCGGGGAGCTGTTTTTT
>TRBV19|.|TRBJ2-2|TRBD1
CASSTTGGANTGELFF
TGTGCCAGTAGTACCACAGGGGGAGCGAACACCGGGGAGCTGTTTTTT
>TRBV5-1|.|TRBJ2-3|.
CASSSTGGGEDTQYF
TGCGCCAGCAGCTCAACGGGGGGCGGTGAAGATACGCAGTATTTT
>TRBV9|.|TRBJ2-5|TRBD1
CASRRDSRETQYF
TGTGCCAGCAGGAGGGACAGCCGAGAGACCCAGTACTTC
>TRBV19|few|TRBJ1-2|TRBD1
CASSAGQGYGYTF
TGTGCCAGTAGTGCCGGACAGGGCTATGGCTACACCTTC
>TRBV6-6|.|TRBJ2-4|.
CASKHLYDIQYF
TGTGCCAGCAAACACCTTTATGACATTCAGTACTTC
>TRBV15|once|TRBJ2-3|TRBD2
CATSASLAGAGDTQYF
TGTGCCACCAGCGCGTCACTAGCGGGAGCAGGAGATACGCAGTATTTT
>TRBV4-3|.|TRBJ1-6|TRBD1
CASSQAQQGDSPLHF
TGCGCCAGCAGCCAAGCTCAACAGGGGGATTCACCCCTCCACTTT
>TRBV5-1|.|TRBJ2-3|.
CASSLGTSTDTQYF
TGCGCCAGCAGCCTGGGGACTAGCACAGATACGCAGTATTTT
>TRBV4-3|.|TRBJ2-1|TRBD2
CASSQQPGLAGFNEQFF
TGCGCCAGCAGCCAGCAACCGGGACTAGCGGGATTCAATGAGCAGTTCTTC
>TRBV29-1|few|TRBJ2-3|TRBD2
CSVGLAGGWDTQYF
TGCAGCGTTGGTCTAGCGGGGGGATGGGATACGCAGTATTTT
>TRBV5-1|.|TRBJ2-1|.
CASSLMPSWNEQFF
TGCGCCAGCAGCTTGATGCCTAGCTGGAATGAGCAGTTCTTC
>TRBV7-8|.|TRBJ2-1|TRBD1
CASTTHASGTGQFF
TGTGCCAGCACCACCCATGCGTCCGGGACAGGGCAGTTCTTC
>TRBV27|.|TRBJ2-6|.
CASSLGSHSGANVLTF
TGTGCCAGCAGTTTAGGCTCCCACTCTGGGGCCAACGTCCTGACTTTC
>TRBV10-3|.|TRBJ1-4|TRBD1
CAIGDGTGLNEKLFF
TGTGCCATCGGCGACGGGACAGGACTTAATGAAAAACTGTTTTTT
>TRBV30|.|TRBJ2-3|.
CAWTLGQGKADTQYF
TGTGCCTGGACCCTGGGGCAGGGAAAAGCGGATACGCAGTATTTT
>TRBV5-6|.|TRBJ2-1|.
CASSSDISSYNEQFF
TGTGCCAGCAGCTCCGACATAAGCTCCTACAATGAGCAGTTCTTC
>TRBV28|few|TRBJ2-4|TRBD2
CASSSQVGTRDGIQYF
TGTGCCAGCAGTAGCCAAGTCGGGACTAGAGATGGCATTCAGTACTTC
>TRBV18|few|TRBJ2-7|TRBD2
CASSPSGTRSSYEQYF
TGTGCCAGCTCGCCATCCGGGACTAGAAGCTCCTACGAGCAGTACTTC
>TRBV19|.|TRBJ1-5|.
CASSFDSRNQPQHF
TGTGCCAGTAGCTTTGACAGCCGCAATCAGCCCCAGCATTTT
>TRBV7-8|.|TRBJ1-5|.
CASSLLTGVGNQPQHF
TGTGCCAGCAGCCTCTTGACAGGCGTAGGGAATCAGCCCCAGCATTTT
>TRBV30|.|TRBJ2-3|TRBD2
CAWKTTGGIDTQYF
TGTGCCTGGAAAACTACGGGAGGTATAGATACGCAGTATTTT
>TRBV30|.|TRBJ1-1|.
CAWGSGGTEAFF
TGTGCCTGGGGTAGCGGGGGGACTGAAGCTTTCTTT
>TRBV6-1|few|TRBJ1-5|.
CASRGDRGFSQPQHF
TGTGCCAGCAGAGGAGATCGAGGATTTAGTCAGCCCCAGCATTTT
>TRBV10-3|.|TRBJ1-2|TRBD1
CAIKRTGDNHGYTF
TGTGCCATCAAGAGGACAGGAGATAACCATGGCTACACCTTC
>TRBV5-1|.|TRBJ2-1|TRBD2
CASSSVAGGSYNEQFF
TGCGCCAGCAGCTCCGTAGCGGGAGGCTCCTACAATGAGCAGTTCTTC
>TRBV14|.|TRBJ1-1|.
CASSQDRLVRLNTEAFF
TGTGCCAGCAGCCAAGATAGGTTGGTTAGACTCAACACTGAAGCTTTCTTT
>TRBV5-4|medium-sized|TRBJ1-3|.
CASSQQGSGNTIYF
TGTGCCAGCAGCCAACAGGGCTCTGGAAACACCATATATTTT
>TRBV30|.|TRBJ1-3|.
CAWRLGGSGNTIYF
TGTGCCTGGAGGTTGGGGGGCTCTGGAAACACCATATATTTT
>TRBV7-2|medium-sized|TRBJ1-1|.
CASSYRSNTEAFF
TGTGCCAGCAGCTACAGGTCGAACACTGAAGCTTTCTTT
>TRBV29-1|few|TRBJ1-2|TRBD1
CSVGQGRGYTF
TGCAGCGTTGGACAGGGACGTGGCTACACCTTC
>TRBV5-1|.|TRBJ2-2|TRBD2
CASSFREGPGELFF
TGCGCCAGCAGCTTTCGGGAGGGCCCCGGGGAGCTGTTTTTT
>TRBV18|.|TRBJ2-2|.
CASSPGNTGELFF
TGTGCCAGCTCACCAGGCAACACCGGGGAGCTGTTTTTT
>TRBV6-1|.|TRBJ1-1|.
CASRSPLFEAAFF
TGTGCCAGCAGATCTCCCTTGTTTGAGGCAGCTTTCTTT
>TRBV20-1|once|TRBJ2-3|TRBD2
CSAREGLRGYF
TGCAGTGCTAGGGAGGGACTAAGAGGGTATTTT
>TRBV2|.|TRBJ2-2|TRBD2
CASRPPSGSGTGELFF
TGTGCCAGCAGACCACCTAGCGGGAGTGGGACCGGGGAGCTGTTTTTT
>TRBV11-1|few|TRBJ2-7|TRBD1
CASSPGQGINTYEQYF
TGTGCCAGCAGCCCTGGACAGGGGATAAACACCTACGAGCAGTACTTC
>TRBV9|.|TRBJ2-7|TRBD1
CASSALGTESYEQYF
TGTGCCAGCAGCGCCCTCGGGACAGAATCCTACGAGCAGTACTTC
>TRBV11-3|once|TRBJ2-1|TRBD2
CASSLIGGRAGNEQFF
TGTGCCAGCAGCTTAATTGGCGGGAGGGCCGGGAATGAGCAGTTCTTC
>TRBV7-2|.|TRBJ1-6|.
CASSLEGWNSPLHF
TGTGCCAGCAGCTTGGAGGGGTGGAATTCACCCCTCCACTTT
>TRBV6-6|few|TRBJ2-3|.
CASSYTGTSSTDTQYF
TGTGCCAGCAGTTACACCGGGACTTCATCCACAGATACGCAGTATTTT